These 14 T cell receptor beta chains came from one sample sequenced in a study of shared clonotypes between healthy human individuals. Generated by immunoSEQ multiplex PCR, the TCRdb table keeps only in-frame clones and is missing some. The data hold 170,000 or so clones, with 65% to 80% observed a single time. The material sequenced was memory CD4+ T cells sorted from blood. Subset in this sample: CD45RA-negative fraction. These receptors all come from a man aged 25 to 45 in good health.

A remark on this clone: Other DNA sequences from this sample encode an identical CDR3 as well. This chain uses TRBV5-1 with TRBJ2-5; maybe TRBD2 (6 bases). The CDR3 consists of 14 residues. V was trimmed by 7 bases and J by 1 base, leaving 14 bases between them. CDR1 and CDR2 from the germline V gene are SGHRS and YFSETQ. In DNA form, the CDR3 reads TGCGCCAGCGCCCTCTCGGGGGTCCAAGAGACCCAGTACTTC. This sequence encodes CASALSGVQETQYF.

The CDR3: CASSPSGHTGELFF. The DNA for the CDR3 is TGTGCCAGCTCACCAAGTGGCCACACCGGGGAGCTGTTTTTT. The chain has TRBV18 and TRBJ2-2; D call uncertain. Deletions cut 2 bases from V and 3 bases from J, with 7 bases between. The germline V gene encodes CDR1 KGHSH and CDR2 LQKENI. The CDR3 sequence is 14 residues long. The full variable domain, in which reference TRBV18 and TRBJ2-2 provide the parts outside the CDR3, is NAGVMQNPRHLVRRRGQEARLRCSPMKGHSHVYWYRQLPEEGLKFMVYLQKENIIDESGMPKERFSAEFPKEGPSILRIQQVVRGDSAAYFCASSPSGHTGELFFGEGSRLTVL.

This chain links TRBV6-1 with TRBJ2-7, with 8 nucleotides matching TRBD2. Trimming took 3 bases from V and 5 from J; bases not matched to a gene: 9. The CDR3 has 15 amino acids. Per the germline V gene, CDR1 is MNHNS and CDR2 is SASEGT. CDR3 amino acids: CASSELSGSSDEQYF. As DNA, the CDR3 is TGTGCCAGCAGTGAGCTCAGCGGGAGTTCTGACGAGCAGTACTTC.

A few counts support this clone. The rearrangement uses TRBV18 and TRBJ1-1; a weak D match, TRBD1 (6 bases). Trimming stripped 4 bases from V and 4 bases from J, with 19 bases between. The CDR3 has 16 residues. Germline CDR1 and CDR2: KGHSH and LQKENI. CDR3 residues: CASSRGGLSKGTEAFF. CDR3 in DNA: TGTGCCAGCTCACGCGGGGGGCTCTCTAAGGGCACTGAAGCTTTCTTT.

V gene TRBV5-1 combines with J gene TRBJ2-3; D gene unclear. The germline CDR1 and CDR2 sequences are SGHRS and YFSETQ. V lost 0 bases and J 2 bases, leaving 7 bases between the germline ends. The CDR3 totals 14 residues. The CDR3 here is CASSLVKPTDTQYF. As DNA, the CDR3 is TGCGCCAGCAGCTTGGTGAAGCCCACAGATACGCAGTATTTT.

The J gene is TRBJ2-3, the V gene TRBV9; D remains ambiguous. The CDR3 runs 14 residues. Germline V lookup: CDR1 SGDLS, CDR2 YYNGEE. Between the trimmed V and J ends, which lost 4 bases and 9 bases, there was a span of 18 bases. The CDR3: CASSPRTPGWTQYF. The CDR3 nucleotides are TGTGCCAGCAGCCCACGAACCCCCGGTTGGACGCAGTATTTT.

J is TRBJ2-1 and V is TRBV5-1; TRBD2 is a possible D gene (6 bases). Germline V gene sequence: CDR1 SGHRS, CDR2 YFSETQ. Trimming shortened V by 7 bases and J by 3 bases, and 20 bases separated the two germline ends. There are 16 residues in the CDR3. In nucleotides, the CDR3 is TGCGCCAGCTCCGAAATGCCGGGACTTATCTACAATGAGCAGTTCTTC. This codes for CASSEMPGLIYNEQFF.

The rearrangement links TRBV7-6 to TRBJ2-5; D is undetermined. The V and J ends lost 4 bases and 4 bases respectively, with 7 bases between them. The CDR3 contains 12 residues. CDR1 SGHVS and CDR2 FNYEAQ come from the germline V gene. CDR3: CASSSGGETQYF. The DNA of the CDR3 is TGTGCCAGCAGCTCGGGTGGAGAGACCCAGTACTTC.

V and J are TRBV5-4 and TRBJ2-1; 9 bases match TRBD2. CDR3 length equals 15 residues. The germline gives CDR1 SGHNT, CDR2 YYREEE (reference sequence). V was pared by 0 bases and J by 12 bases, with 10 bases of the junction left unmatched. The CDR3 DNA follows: TGTGCCAGCAGCTTGGGCGGGAGGGCCTCAATGATGCAGTTCTTC. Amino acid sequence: CASSLGGRASMMQFF.

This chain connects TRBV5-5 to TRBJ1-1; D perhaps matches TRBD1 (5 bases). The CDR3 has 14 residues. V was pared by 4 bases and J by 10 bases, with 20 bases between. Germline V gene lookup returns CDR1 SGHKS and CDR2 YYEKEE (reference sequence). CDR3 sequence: CASSDTSWTLSAFF. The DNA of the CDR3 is TGTGCCAGCAGCGACACATCATGGACACTCTCAGCTTTCTTT.

CDR3 sequence (DNA): TGTGCCAGCAGCTGGAGGCGGGACAGGGGAATCCAATACTCTGGAAACACCATATATTTT. Protein sequence: CASSWRRDRGIQYSGNTIYF. V gene TRBV5-5 combines with J gene TRBJ1-3; 10 bases are shared with TRBD1. Germline V CDR1 and CDR2: SGHKS, YYEKEE (reference sequence). The V and J ends lost 3 bases and 0 bases, in that order; junction bases with no gene match: 15. The CDR3 covers 20 residues.

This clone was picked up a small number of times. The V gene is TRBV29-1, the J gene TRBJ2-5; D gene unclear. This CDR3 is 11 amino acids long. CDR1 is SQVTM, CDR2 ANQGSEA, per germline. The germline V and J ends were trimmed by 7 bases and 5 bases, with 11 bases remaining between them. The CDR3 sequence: CSGTTGETQYF. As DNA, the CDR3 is TGCAGCGGTACGACGGGTGAGACCCAGTACTTC.

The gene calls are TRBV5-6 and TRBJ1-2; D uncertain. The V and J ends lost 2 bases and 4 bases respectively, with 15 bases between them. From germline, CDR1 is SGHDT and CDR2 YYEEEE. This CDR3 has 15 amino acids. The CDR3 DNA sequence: TGTGCCAGCAGCTTCTACACACAATCTTTCTATGGCTACACCTTC. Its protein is CASSFYTQSFYGYTF.

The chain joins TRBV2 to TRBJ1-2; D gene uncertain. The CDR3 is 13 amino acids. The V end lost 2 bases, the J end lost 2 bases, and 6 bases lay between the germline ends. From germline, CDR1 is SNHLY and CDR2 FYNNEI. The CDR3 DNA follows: TGTGCCAGCAGTGAACATGGGAACTATGGCTACACCTTC. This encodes CASSEHGNYGYTF.